This T cell receptor (beta chain) was retrieved from a study of cytomegalovirus exposure and HLA in healthy donors. The V gene lost 0 bases and the J gene lost 5 bases, with 11 bases spanning the gap. CDR3 length: 15 amino acids. The V gene's germline CDR1 is KGHSH and CDR2 LQKENI. The study ran its PCR with 60 Vbeta and 13 Jbeta primers. Measured with immunoSEQ multiplex PCR; TCRdb has only the in-frame clones, and not every one. The sample lists tens of thousands of clones, around 80% seen once, with under 3% in the top ten. Sequencing was performed on PBMCs. This sequence originates from a man aged 25 to 40 in good health and CMV-seronegative. The chain is built from TRBV18 and TRBJ1-3; D possibly corresponds to TRBD1 (6 bases). CDR3 DNA sequence: TGTGCCAGCTCACCACCCCCAGGGGAGAGAAACACCATATATTTT. Amino acid sequence: CASSPPPGERNTIYF.